The sequence of this T cell receptor beta chain was determined in a study of cytomegalovirus exposure and HLA in healthy donors. Vbeta (60) and Jbeta (13) primers were used in the PCR. TCRdb's copy holds only in-frame clones and misses some; the assay was immunoSEQ multiplex PCR. The repertoire holds about 130,000 clones, approximately 82% seen once, with around 3% in the top ten. Trimming removed 5 bases from V and 4 bases from J, with 18 bases in between. This CDR3 contains 16 residues. From germline, CDR1 is SEHNR and CDR2 FQNEAQ (reference sequence). The rearrangement joins TRBV7-9 to TRBJ1-3, with D possibly being TRBD1 (6 bases). Material for sequencing was PBMCs. The source of this sequence is a boy aged 2 to 10 in good health and CMV-seronegative. The CDR3, as DNA: TGTGCCAGCAGCCTTCCTTACCGGGACAAAGGAAACACCATATATTTT. Its translation: CASSLPYRDKGNTIYF. The variable domain in full, completed from reference TRBV7-9 and TRBJ1-3, reads DTGVSQNPRHKITKRGQNVTFRCDPISEHNRLYWYRQTLGQGPEFLTYFQNEAQLEKSRLLSDRFSAERPKGSFSTLEIQRTEQGDSAMYLCASSLPYRDKGNTIYFGEGSWLTVV.